The T cell receptor beta chain under discussion was sequenced for a study of blood T cell repertoires in COVID-19. Across the study: COVID-19 samples collected from the United States, Italy and Spain covered acute and convalescent phases.

CDR3 length equals 15 residues. CDR1 is KGHDR, CDR2 SFDVKD, per germline. Trimming shortened V by 4 bases and J by 10 bases, and 20 bases separated the two germline ends. Per the original data handling: Estimation of nucleated cell counts relied on the amplification of reference gene primers. TCRdb keeps only in-frame clones here, not all; method: immunoSEQ multiplex PCR. That table is the source of V, J and clone size, and D and trimming were worked out from the DNA. The sample contains approximately 310,000 clones, approximately 83% of which appear only once. Participant reports of clinical history set cohort assignment.

The chain couples TRBV24-1 to TRBJ2-3; D is uncertain. The sample consisted of PBMCs or T cells enriched from blood (not recorded which). The sequence was obtained from a man aged 25 to 40 who had recovered from COVID-19. The CDR3 reads CATSEDNLELSAQYF. The CDR3, as DNA: TGTGCCACCAGTGAGGATAACCTAGAGCTGTCGGCGCAGTATTTT.